The 10 T cell receptor beta chains reported below all come from one sample, sequenced in a study of Tregs in tolerant kidney transplant recipients. Using immunoSEQ multiplex PCR, the repertoire was profiled, and TCRdb retains in-frame clones only, with some absent. The table shows about 240,000 clones, with roughly 80% occurring only once. The sample was CD4+ T cells from blood. The receptors here all came from a human donor in good health.

This clone was picked up one time. This chain links TRBV10-3 with TRBJ2-5; 9 nucleotides line up with TRBD1. The CDR3 loop spans 12 amino acids. V was pared by 6 bases and J by 5 bases, with 1 base of the junction left unmatched. Germline V gene lookup returns CDR1 ENHRY and CDR2 SYGVKD. The CDR3 is CAIRGTGETQYF. CDR3 DNA sequence: TGTGCCATCAGGGGGACAGGGGAGACCCAGTACTTC.

In its sample, this clone was seen a few times. This chain connects TRBV7-9 to TRBJ2-7, with TRBD1 identical over 7 bases. Trimming cost V 3 bases and J 0 bases; bases outside gene matches: 8. Germline V gene data show CDR1 as SEHNR and CDR2 as FQNEAQ (reference sequence). The CDR3 loop spans 16 amino acids. In DNA, the CDR3 is TGTGCCAGCAGCTTCACAGGGGCGCCAAGCTCCTACGAGCAGTACTTC. Its translation is CASSFTGAPSSYEQYF.

The chain has TRBV7-2 and TRBJ2-1; D unclear. CDR1 SGHTA and CDR2 FQGNSA come from the germline V gene. The germline V and J ends were trimmed by 7 bases and 7 bases, with 14 bases remaining between them. The CDR3 is made up of 13 amino acids. The CDR3 region has the DNA TGTGCCAGCACCCCGCCGGGCCGAAATGAGCAGTTCTTC. Translation gives CASTPPGRNEQFF.

In its sample, this clone was seen once. This rearrangement joins TRBV11-2 to TRBJ2-5; TRBD1 aligns across 7 bases. Germline loops: CDR1 SGHAT, CDR2 FQNNGV. CDR3 length equals 14 residues. The V and J ends lost 4 bases and 5 bases, in that order; junction bases with no gene match: 7. The CDR3, as DNA: TGTGCCAGCAGCTCTCCAGGACAGGAGGAGACCCAGTACTTC. Its translation: CASSSPGQEETQYF.

This clone came up once. The V gene is TRBV5-1, the J gene TRBJ2-2; D call uncertain. This CDR3 spans 16 amino acids. The germline gives CDR1 SGHRS, CDR2 YFSETQ. V was clipped by 3 bases and J by 0 bases, with 12 bases between them. The CDR3 coding sequence is TGCGCCAGCAGCTCCTCAGGATTGGCGAACACCGGGGAGCTGTTTTTT. Translated, it gives CASSSSGLANTGELFF.

This rearrangement joins TRBV6-5 to TRBJ1-5; D not resolved. The ends were cut back, 0 bases at V and 4 bases at J, with 4 bases in the middle. This CDR3 spans 13 amino acids. The germline V gene has CDR1 MNHEY and CDR2 SVGAGI. This chain's CDR3 is CASSYSENQPQHF. DNA of the CDR3: TGTGCCAGCAGTTACTCAGAGAATCAGCCCCAGCATTTT.

The chain's CDR3 is CASSPRRGGSYNGYTF. The CDR3 DNA follows: TGTGCCAGCAGCCCCAGGAGGGGCGGATCGTATAATGGCTACACCTTC. The gene calls are TRBV7-6 and TRBJ1-2; perhaps TRBD1 as D (5 bases). Trimming left V 5 bases short and J 6 bases short, with 22 bases between. Looked up from germline, CDR1 is SGHVS and CDR2 is FNYEAQ. This CDR3 has 16 amino acids.

The rearrangement uses TRBV4-2 and TRBJ2-1; D might be TRBD2 (6 bases). This CDR3 spans 17 amino acids. V was shortened by 4 bases and J by 7 bases, with 23 bases between the two germline ends. In germline, CDR1 is LGHNA, CDR2 YNFKEQ. CDR3 residues: CASSRDAGGTGQNEQFF. The CDR3 bases are TGTGCCAGCAGCCGCGACGCGGGCGGGACCGGTCAGAATGAGCAGTTCTTC.

V gene TRBV5-1 combines with J gene TRBJ1-4; 7 bases match TRBD1. Germline CDR1 and CDR2: SGHRS and YFSETQ. Unmatched junction bases numbered 2, after V lost 4 bases and J lost 5 bases. The CDR3 totals 13 residues. The CDR3 DNA reads as TGCGCCAGCAGCCGGGACAGAAATGAAAAACTGTTTTTT. Its translation: CASSRDRNEKLFF.

This chain links TRBV6-1 with TRBJ2-7; D is ambiguous. CDR1 is MNHNS and CDR2 is SASEGT in the germline V gene. This CDR3 is 14 amino acids long. The germline V and J ends were trimmed by 4 bases and 0 bases, with 10 bases remaining between them. The CDR3 DNA reads TGTGCCAGCAGTGCACGCCCTAGCTCCTACGAGCAGTACTTC. Its protein product is CASSARPSSYEQYF.